The next 8 T cell receptor beta chains were all read from a single sample in a study of CD8 T cells in ankylosing spondylitis. Broader study findings: There was a TCR beta motif, made of several highly homologous variants, that appeared characteristic of ankylosing spondylitis blood.

TCRdb reprocessed the 5' RACE reads with MiXCR, giving one entry per CDR3 protein. This sample carries 390,000 or so distinct CDR3 sequences, approximately 20% of them seen once, and the ten largest clones take about a sixth. Their antigen targets remain unknown. What was sequenced was blood, either unsorted or a sorted T cell fraction (not recorded which). Receptors originate from a male donor with ankylosing spondylitis.

The V and J genes are TRBV7-3 and TRBJ2-7; perhaps TRBD2 as D (7 bases). The CDR3 consists of 16 residues. V was pared by 6 bases and J by 5 bases, with 23 bases between. The V gene's germline CDR1 is SGHTA and CDR2 FQGTGA. The chain's CDR3 is CASSLSGGAGEDEQYF. The CDR3 DNA follows: TGTGCCAGCAGTCTAAGTGGGGGGGCAGGGGAGGACGAGCAGTACTTC.

This clonotype showed up just once. This rearrangement joins TRBV28 to TRBJ2-7, with 10 bases identical to TRBD2. The CDR3 extends over 14 amino acids. Trimming at V came to 5 bases and at J to 2 bases, leaving 3 bases not matched to a gene. Per germline, CDR1 MDHEN and CDR2 SYDVKM. Written as DNA, the CDR3 is TGTGCCAGCAGTGGGACTAGCGTTCCCTACGAGCAGTACTTC. Translating it yields CASSGTSVPYEQYF. The full variable domain, rest sourced from reference TRBV28 and TRBJ2-7, is DVKVTQSSRYLVKRTGEKVFLECVQDMDHENMFWYRQDPGLGLRLIYFSYDVKMKEKGDIPEGYSVSREKKERFSLILESASTNQTSMYLCASSGTSVPYEQYFGPGTRLTVT.

In its sample, this clonotype was seen a few times. The chain combines TRBV5-1 with TRBJ2-7, with D possibly being TRBD1 or TRBD2 (5 bases each). In germline, CDR1 is SGHRS, CDR2 YFSETQ. Trimming took 2 bases from V and 2 from J, leaving 11 bases between them. This CDR3 region has 14 residues. The CDR3 DNA sequence: TGCGCCAGCAGCTTCCGGGGCATCACCTACGAGCAGTACTTC. Translating gives CASSFRGITYEQYF.

This chain uses TRBV6-2 or TRBV6-3 with TRBJ1-5; D is unclear. Germline CDR1 is MNHEY and CDR2 is SVGEGT. V was clipped by 9 bases and J by 1 base, with 10 bases between them. CDR3 length: 13 amino acids. In DNA, the CDR3 is TGTGCCAGTTTCCGGGCCAGCAATCAGCCCCAGCATTTT. Protein product: CASFRASNQPQHF.

For this clonotype: One end of the junction varies from germline; a read error may be responsible. The CDR3 DNA follows: TGTGCCAGCAGTTTTGGCAGGAATCATCCCCAGCATTTT. Translated, it gives CASSFGRNHPQHF. The chain carries TRBV27 and TRBJ1-5, with unresolved D. The CDR3 has 13 amino acids. CDR1 MNHEY and CDR2 SMNVEV come from the germline V gene (reference sequence).

The chain employs TRBV19 and TRBJ2-4; TRBD1 matches 7 bases. V gave up 5 bases and J gave up 5 bases; unmatched junction bases: 6. CDR1 and CDR2 from the germline V gene are LNHDA and SQIVND (reference sequence). The CDR3 is 14 residues long. CDR3 residues: CASSVDRDQNIQYF. DNA of the CDR3: TGTGCCAGTAGTGTTGACAGGGACCAAAACATTCAGTACTTC.

The chain joins TRBV7-9 to TRBJ2-1; D might be TRBD2 (6 bases). This CDR3 contains 14 residues. Trimming pared 6 bases from V and 2 bases from J, leaving 11 bases between. CDR1 and CDR2 from the germline V gene are SEHNR and FQNEAQ (reference sequence). The CDR3 nucleotides are TGTGCCAGCAGGCGGAGGGGCACCTACAATGAGCAGTTCTTC. Translation gives CASRRRGTYNEQFF.

V is TRBV12-3 or TRBV12-4 and J is TRBJ1-1; D not resolved. This CDR3 has 14 residues. Trimming pared 4 bases from V and 4 bases from J, leaving 13 bases between. The CDR3: CASSSVLGFTEAFF. In DNA, the CDR3 is TGTGCCAGCAGTTCCGTATTGGGGTTCACTGAAGCTTTCTTT.